One sample yielded the 7 T cell receptor beta chains listed below, sequenced in a study of T-cell reconstitution after alpha-beta-depleted transplantation in children. Preparing the TCRbeta library involved the use of unique molecular identifiers. Each CDR3 protein is one row after TCRdb ran MiXCR on the PCR reads. The sample consists of 480,000 or so distinct CDR3 sequences, roughly 10% of them appearing once. The source material was PBMCs, sampled before TCRalphabeta/CD19-depleted stem cell transplant. The source of these receptors is a child aged 2 to 15 with inherited bone marrow failure, due to receive a stem cell transplant.

The chain uses TRBV5-1 and TRBJ2-1; D uncertain. The germline V gene has CDR1 SGHRS and CDR2 YFSETQ. This CDR3 is 14 amino acids long. V was shortened by 0 bases and J by 5 bases, with 9 bases between the two germline ends. CDR3 region: CASSLDYEDNEQFF. CDR3 nucleotides: TGCGCCAGCAGCTTGGATTATGAAGACAATGAGCAGTTCTTC.

This clonotype was counted at least ten times. V and J are TRBV12-3 or TRBV12-4 and TRBJ1-6; tentative D call: TRBD1 (5 bases). This CDR3 spans 16 amino acids. Trimming took off 3 bases at V and 6 bases at J, with 15 bases between the two ends. CDR3 bases: TGTGCCAGCAGTTTTTGGGGGAGAGGTGGTAATTCACCCCTCCACTTT. Translated: CASSFWGRGGNSPLHF.

This clonotype was picked up many times. The chain links TRBV12-3 or TRBV12-4 to TRBJ2-1; 8 bases map to TRBD2. The CDR3 sequence is 15 residues long. V trimming: 5 bases; J trimming: 5 bases; junction bases outside the gene matches: 8. CDR3 bases: TGTGCCAGCAGTCCTCGGGTAGCGGGGAACAATGAGCAGTTCTTC. Translation gives CASSPRVAGNNEQFF.

This chain uses TRBV7-2 with TRBJ2-3; possibly TRBD2 for D (5 bases). The CDR3 consists of 14 residues. CDR1 is SGHTA and CDR2 is FQGNSA in the germline V gene. V was shortened by 2 bases and J by 4 bases, with 10 bases between the two germline ends. The CDR3 spells CASSLRGLPDTQYF. CDR3 DNA: TGTGCCAGCAGCTTACGAGGGTTGCCAGATACGCAGTATTTT.

This clonotype was picked up many times. The V and J genes are TRBV25-1 and TRBJ2-7, with D possibly matching TRBD1 (6 bases). Trimming pared 4 bases from V and 4 bases from J, leaving 14 bases between. The CDR3 has 14 residues. Per the germline V gene, CDR1 is MGHDK and CDR2 is SYGVNS. CDR3 sequence (DNA): TGTGCCAGCAGTGCCCCGGGACACCTATACGAGCAGTACTTC. Its translation is CASSAPGHLYEQYF.

The rearrangement joins TRBV12-3 or TRBV12-4 to TRBJ1-1, with a tentative D call TRBD1 (5 bases). Trimming removed 7 bases from V and 8 bases from J, with 11 bases in between. CDR3 length equals 11 residues. The DNA of the CDR3 is TGTGCCAGCACCCGGGACGTGGAAGCTTTCTTT. Translation: CASTRDVEAFF.

This chain uses TRBV4-3 with TRBJ1-5, with 8 bases fitting TRBD1. CDR1 and CDR2 from the germline V gene are LGHNA and YSLEER. This CDR3 spans 15 amino acids. V dropped 3 bases and J dropped 2; count of bases not matched to a gene: 3. CDR3 protein: CASSHGTGRNQPQHF. DNA of the CDR3: TGCGCCAGCAGCCACGGGACAGGCCGCAATCAGCCCCAGCATTTT.